The 13 T cell receptor beta chains presented below share a single source sample, sequenced in a study of blood T cell repertoires in COVID-19. This table comes from immunoSEQ multiplex PCR, and its TCRdb copy is limited to in-frame clones, with some not included. The top ten clones hold 15% to 20% of a sample with 200,000 or so clones, over 75% of them seen once. Sequenced: peripheral blood. These receptors all come from a man aged 45-65 years with COVID-19, enrolled during active disease.

V gene TRBV24-1 combines with J gene TRBJ1-2, with TRBD1 identical over 7 bases. There are 16 residues in the CDR3. Trimming took 4 bases from V and 4 from J; bases not matched to a gene: 11. Per germline, CDR1 KGHDR and CDR2 SFDVKD. CDR3 coding DNA: TGTGCCACCAGTGACCCGACGGGACAGTCGAGCTATGGCTACACCTTC. It specifies CATSDPTGQSSYGYTF.

V is TRBV5-6 and J is TRBJ1-4; 7 positions match TRBD1. Trimming took 0 bases from V and 7 from J; bases not matched to a gene: 3. This CDR3 is built from 14 residues. Germline CDR1 and CDR2: SGHDT and YYEEEE. The chain's CDR3 is CASSLVTGSEKLFF. The DNA for the CDR3 is TGTGCCAGCAGCTTGGTGACAGGGAGTGAAAAACTGTTTTTT.

This clone was counted once. The chain joins TRBV7-3 to TRBJ2-2, with D uncertain. This CDR3 contains 12 residues. Germline CDR1 SGHTA, CDR2 FQGTGA. V was clipped by 8 bases and J by 4 bases, with 8 bases between them. CDR3 region: CASGPSTGELFF. CDR3 sequence (DNA): TGTGCCAGCGGCCCATCCACCGGGGAGCTGTTTTTT.

The V call is TRBV3-1 (or the pseudogene TRBV3-2), the J call TRBJ2-7, with 14 positions matching TRBD2. In germline, CDR1 is LGHDT, CDR2 YNNKEL (reference sequence). The CDR3 consists of 16 residues. V lost 4 bases and J lost 7; bases outside the gene matches: 9. This CDR3 is CASSPGTSGSLGEQYF. For the CDR3, the DNA is TGTGCCAGCAGCCCCGGGACTAGCGGGAGTTTAGGAGAGCAGTACTTC.

The gene calls are TRBV6-5 and TRBJ2-3; 8 bases line up with TRBD1. The CDR3 runs to 13 residues. CDR1 and CDR2 from the germline V gene are MNHEY and SVGAGI. V dropped 6 bases and J dropped 6; count of bases not matched to a gene: 5. CDR3 sequence (DNA): TGTGCCAGCAGCGGACAGGGTGGCGATACGCAGTATTTT. Translating gives CASSGQGGDTQYF.

This chain joins TRBV7-2 and TRBJ1-1; D perhaps matches TRBD1 (6 bases). The CDR3 consists of 14 residues. CDR1 SGHTA and CDR2 FQGNSA come from the germline V gene. V was cut by 3 bases and J by 4 bases, with 12 bases left in between. The CDR3 is CASSFGQGSTEAFF. CDR3 nucleotide sequence: TGTGCCAGCAGCTTTGGCCAGGGGAGCACTGAAGCTTTCTTT.

The chain uses TRBV6-2 or TRBV6-3 and TRBJ2-1, with TRBD2 matching 8 bases. Germline CDR1 reads MNHEY; CDR2 reads SVGEGT. J gave up 0 bases and V 0 bases, and 13 bases lay outside the gene matches. The CDR3 has 20 residues. The CDR3 sequence: CASSYSSVAGPQSSYNEQFF. The CDR3 nucleotides are TGTGCCAGCAGTTACTCGTCTGTAGCGGGGCCCCAAAGCTCCTACAATGAGCAGTTCTTC.

This clone was detected a few times. The V and J genes are TRBV19 and TRBJ2-7; weak D call: TRBD2 (5 bases). Deletions cut 4 bases from V and 0 bases from J, with 13 bases between. CDR3 length: 15 residues. CDR1 is LNHDA, CDR2 SQIVND, per germline (reference sequence). The CDR3 DNA follows: TGTGCCAGTAGTACTCCCGGGATCAGCTCCTACGAGCAGTACTTC. The encoded protein is CASSTPGISSYEQYF.

This clone has a count of ten or more. The chain recombines TRBV11-2 with TRBJ2-1; 14 bases are shared with TRBD2. The ends lost 3 bases at V and 7 bases at J; junction bases unmatched: 14. There are 19 residues in the CDR3. Germline values: CDR1 SGHAT, CDR2 FQNNGV. CDR3 residues: CASSFPGPTSGRARNEQFF. The CDR3 DNA is TGTGCCAGCAGCTTCCCCGGCCCGACTAGCGGGAGGGCGAGGAATGAGCAGTTCTTC.

This sequence joins TRBV7-9 and TRBJ2-4; 8 nucleotides line up with TRBD1. The CDR3 covers 15 residues. Germline V gene lookup returns CDR1 SEHNR and CDR2 FQNEAQ (reference sequence). Unmatched junction bases numbered 8, after V lost 1 base and J lost 9 bases. The CDR3 DNA is TGTGCCAGCAGCTTAGTACCGGACAGGGAAGGCATTCAGTACTTC. This codes for CASSLVPDREGIQYF.

This chain links TRBV19 with TRBJ1-2; unclear D gene. The germline V gene has CDR1 LNHDA and CDR2 SQIVND (reference sequence). Trimming removed 3 bases at V and 1 base at J, with 12 bases between. The CDR3 runs 15 residues. The CDR3 nucleotides read TGTGCCAGTAGTATCTCCCTGGCGGGTAACTATGGCTACACCTTC. Its translation: CASSISLAGNYGYTF. The variable domain in full, with the rest retrieved from reference TRBV19 and TRBJ1-2, is DGGITQSPKYLFRKEGQNVTLSCEQNLNHDAMYWYRQDPGQGLRLIYYSQIVNDFQKGDIAEGYSVSREKKESFPLTVTSAQKNPTAFYLCASSISLAGNYGYTFGSGTRLTVV.

This chain links TRBV18 with TRBJ2-5, with 8 positions matching TRBD2. Germline CDR1 is KGHSH and CDR2 is LQKENI. This CDR3 spans 16 amino acids. V was clipped by 0 bases and J by 5 bases; unmatched bases: 8. The CDR3 DNA reads TGTGCCAGCTCACCACCGAGAGCTAGCGGGTCTGAGACCCAGTACTTC. This gives the protein CASSPPRASGSETQYF.

This clone was seen a few times. The rearrangement joins TRBV28 to TRBJ1-5, with a weak D call TRBD1 (6 bases). The CDR3 contains 14 residues. The V gene's germline CDR1 is MDHEN and CDR2 SYDVKM. Trimming took 3 bases from V and 6 from J, leaving 12 bases between them. The CDR3 loop reads CASSFRGGGQPQHF. DNA for the CDR3: TGTGCCAGCAGTTTCAGGGGCGGCGGTCAGCCCCAGCATTTT.